This TCR beta chain originates from a study of blood T cell repertoires in COVID-19. Across the study: Samples of COVID-19 (acute and convalescent) were obtained from the United States, Italy and Spain. PBMCs, B-cell-depleted T cells, or T cells provided the cDNA or gDNA that made up the material.

Regarding this clone: The same CDR3 arises from other DNA sequences in this sample as well.

The table came from immunoSEQ multiplex PCR; TCRdb's copy has only in-frame clones and leaves some out. The sample lists approximately 240,000 clones; approximately 86% were seen once. The sequenced sample consisted of peripheral blood. The sequence was obtained from a woman aged 30 to 39 with COVID-19, enrolled during active disease.

CDR3 sequence reads: CASSPPGGNTGELFF. The DNA of the CDR3 is TGTGCCAGCAGCCCCCCGGGGGGAAACACCGGGGAGCTGTTTTTT. V and J are TRBV7-2 and TRBJ2-2; the match to TRBD2 covers 7 bases. The CDR3 consists of 15 residues. The J segment lost 2 bases and the V segment lost 5 bases, leaving 5 bases of the junction unmatched. Germline CDR1 SGHTA, CDR2 FQGNSA.